This TCR beta chain was identified in a study of blood T cell repertoires in COVID-19 (dated by TCRdb to about 2020). In the study overall: The collaborator samples originated in the United States, Italy and Spain and spanned the acute and convalescent phases of COVID-19. The prospective study material was composed of cDNA or gDNA derived from T cells, B-cell-depleted T cells, or PBMCs. Subjects who had been exposed to COVID-19, were actively infected with it, or had recovered from it provided the deeply sampled blood TCRbeta repertoires that made up the dataset. A freely available public database, intended as a resource for researchers studying the immune response to SARS-CoV-2, is where the repertoires were released. Samples were obtained from the ongoing ImmuneRACE study (first 160 participants) and from some 1,300 subjects provided by 6 global collaborators. Nearly every sample came with metadata listing a de-identified subject ID, COVID-19 status, age in years and sex. Where available, HLA class I and class II types were obtained from metadata supplied by the sample provider rather than from assay-based typing.

TCRbeta CDR3 regions were amplified from genomic DNA using the immunoSEQ Assay, a bias-controlled multiplex PCR. As for the original processing: The number of nucleated cells in each sample was estimated by amplification of reference gene primers within the assay. Sequence reads were collapsed and filtered to measure the absolute abundance of every unique TCRbeta CDR3 rearrangement. For each sample, productive Simpson clonality was calculated as the square root of Simpson's diversity index across productive rearrangements. Sourced from immuneACCESS, this table was stored by TCRdb with only in-frame sequences that have V and J called. A share of the clones is absent; for the studies checked, an unresolved V gene accounts for under half, and the remainder has no known explanation. V, J and clone size are those of that table, while D and trimming were read from the DNA. The sample contains about 42,000 clones, roughly 81% of them found a single time. 25% to 30% of the sample is in the top ten clones.

Each collaborating institution followed its own protocols to collect whole blood in K2EDTA tubes. Collaborator samples were shipped for TCRbeta analysis as frozen whole blood, isolated PBMCs, or DNA extracted from either sample type. Paper-wide results and their limitations: How much clinical and demographic metadata was included differed by source and by participant, and the metadata was provided uncurated.

The germline V gene encodes CDR1 KGHSH and CDR2 LQKENI. Germline trimming: 2 bases from V, 4 bases from J; junction bases outside gene matches: 3. The CDR3 numbers 14 residues from cysteine through phenylalanine. Kept here is only the CDR3 DNA, which spans 42 bases and is read in frame from base 1. As to this clone: It lacks a known antigen. Base qualities are not provided; no much larger clone lies one nucleotide away.

What was sequenced was peripheral blood. This receptor chain uses TRBV18 and TRBJ2-3; the central 7 bases match TRBD1. This TCR derives from a woman aged 70 to 79 with acute or convalescent COVID-19. The CDR3 protein is CASSPTGEADTQYF. The DNA reads as follows: TGTGCCAGCTCACCAACAGGGGAAGCAGATACGCAGTATTTT. The entire variable domain, with the stretches around the CDR3 drawn from the reference TRBV18 and TRBJ2-3 proteins, is NAGVMQNPRHLVRRRGQEARLRCSPMKGHSHVYWYRQLPEEGLKFMVYLQKENIIDESGMPKERFSAEFPKEGPSILRIQQVVRGDSAAYFCASSPTGEADTQYFGPGTRLTVL.